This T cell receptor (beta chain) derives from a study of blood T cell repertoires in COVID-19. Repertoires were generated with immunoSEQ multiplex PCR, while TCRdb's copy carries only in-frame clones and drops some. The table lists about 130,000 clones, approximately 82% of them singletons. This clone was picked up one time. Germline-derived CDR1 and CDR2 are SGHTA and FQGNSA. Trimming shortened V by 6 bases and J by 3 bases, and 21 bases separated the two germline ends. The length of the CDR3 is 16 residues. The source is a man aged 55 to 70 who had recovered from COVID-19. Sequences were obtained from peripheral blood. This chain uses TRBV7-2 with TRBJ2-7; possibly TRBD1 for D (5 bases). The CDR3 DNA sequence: TGTGCCAGCAGGGACACGGGCAGGGCCGAAAGCTACGAGCAGTACTTC. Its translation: CASRDTGRAESYEQYF.